This TCR beta chain comes out of a study of T cells in localized non-small cell lung cancer. Study-wide results and limits: Adjacent lung exhibited a median of approximately 50 among the 100 most abundant tumor clones. Multi-region tumor sequencing was not done, so intratumor heterogeneity could not be excluded. The study found T cell clonality highest in uninvolved adjacent lung, above tumor. With higher T cell density in blood came longer overall survival.

This clone was seen a few times. The antigen is undetermined. This CDR3 region has 16 residues. Here immunoSEQ multiplex PCR was the method, and the copy in TCRdb shows in-frame clones only, minus some. The sample has tens of thousands of clones; approximately 75% are singletons. Sequencing used peripheral blood, obtained before any cancer treatment. The sequence was collected from a man between 40 and 75 years old with stage I squamous cell lung carcinoma. V gene TRBV21-1 combines with J gene TRBJ2-5; TRBD1 is taken as the D call from the table, unchecked against the DNA. TRBV21-1 is assigned pseudogene status. The CDR3: CASSPLGQGVNETQYF. DNA for the CDR3: TGTGCCAGCAGCCCACTGGGACAGGGGGTAAATGAGACCCAGTACTTC.